This T cell receptor (beta chain) was observed in a study of beta chain features in type 1 diabetes. Overall study context: When patients were set against healthy donors, age, gender and cell yields were similar.

Sequencing targeted expressed TCRB transcripts, as all isolated RNA had been reverse transcribed. Sequencing of naive, central memory and regulatory T cell samples gave an average of roughly 3.6 million reads. Measured with immunoSEQ multiplex PCR; TCRdb has only the in-frame clones, and not every one. The sample has 500,000 to 650,000 clones; over 10% are singletons. The CDR3 runs 17 residues. Germline lookup yields CDR1 LGHNT and CDR2 FRNRAP. The J segment lost 2 bases and the V segment lost 5 bases, leaving 11 bases of the junction unmatched. Points from the study as a whole: Insertion counts at VDJ junctions were lower in type 1 diabetes patients, who also showed more deletions there. Moderate yet significant TCRB CDR3 shortening was seen in Type 1 diabetes patients in all four CD4+ subsets.

Points on this clone: Antigen: not known.

Sequencing was done on a sample of naive CD4+ T cells from blood. The sequence was obtained from a man aged 25-45 years with type 1 diabetes. J is TRBJ2-5 and V is TRBV12-5, with TRBD2 identical over 10 bases. In nucleotides, the CDR3 is TGTGCTAGTGGTAACGGACAGCGGGGGGGCCGACAAGAGACCCAGTACTTC. It is translated as CASGNGQRGGRQETQYF.